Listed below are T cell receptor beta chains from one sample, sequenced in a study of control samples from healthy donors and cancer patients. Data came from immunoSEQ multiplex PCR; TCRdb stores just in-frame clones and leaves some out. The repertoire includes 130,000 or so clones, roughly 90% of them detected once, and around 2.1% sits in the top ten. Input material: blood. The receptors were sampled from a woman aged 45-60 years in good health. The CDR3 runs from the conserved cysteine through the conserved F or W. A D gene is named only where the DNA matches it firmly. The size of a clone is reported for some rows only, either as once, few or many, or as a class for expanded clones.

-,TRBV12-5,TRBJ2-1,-,TGTGCTAGTGGTTTGGTAGTAGGGACGTACACTGAGCAGTTCTTC,CASGLVVGTYTEQFF
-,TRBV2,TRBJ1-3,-,TGTGCCAGCGTTCGGGGGGCAGGTGGAAACACCATATATTTT,CASVRGAGGNTIYF
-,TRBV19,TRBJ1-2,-,TGTGCCAGTAGTATGGGGATTAACTATGGCTACACCTTC,CASSMGINYGYTF
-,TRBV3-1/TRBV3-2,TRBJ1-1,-,TGTGCCAGCAGCCAAGTGAACACTGAAGCTTTCTTT,CASSQVNTEAFF
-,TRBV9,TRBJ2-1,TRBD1,TGTGCCAGCAGCGCGGACAGGGGGTACAATGAGCAGTTCTTC,CASSADRGYNEQFF
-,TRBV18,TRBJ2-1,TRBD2,TGTGCCAGCTCACCACCGGGACTAGCGGGAGTAGGAAATGAGCAGTTCTTC,CASSPPGLAGVGNEQFF
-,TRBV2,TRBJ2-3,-,TGTGCCAGCAGGAGAACTAGCACAGATACGCAGTATTTT,CASRRTSTDTQYF
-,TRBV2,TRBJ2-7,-,TGTGCCAGCAGTTTTCGGGTGGGGGAGCAGTACTTC,CASSFRVGEQYF
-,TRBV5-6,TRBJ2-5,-,TGTGCCAGCAGCTTTGGCACCAGCGAAGAGACCCAGTACTTC,CASSFGTSEETQYF
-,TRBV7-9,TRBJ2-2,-,TGTGCCAGCAGCTTAGGAGCGGGGACAGGTCTTAAACTCAGGGAGCTGTTTTTT,CASSLGAGTGLKLRELFF
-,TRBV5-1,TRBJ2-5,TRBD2,TGCGCCAGCAGCTCAGGTTCTAGCGGGGGGAAAGAGACCCAGTACTTC,CASSSGSSGGKETQYF
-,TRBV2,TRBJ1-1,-,TGTGCCAGCAGGGGAGAGCTTGGGGGCCGGGACACTGAAGCTTTCTTT,CASRGELGGRDTEAFF
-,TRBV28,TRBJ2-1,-,TGTGCCAGCAGTTTGTTGGGTTGGGGGGAGCAGTTCTTC,CASSLLGWGEQFF
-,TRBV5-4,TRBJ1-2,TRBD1,TGTGCCAGCAGCTCCGGGACAGGGGGTCACTATGGCTACACCTTC,CASSSGTGGHYGYTF
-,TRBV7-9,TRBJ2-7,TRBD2,TGTGCCAGCAGCCGGACTAGCGGGAGGGACATCGAGCAGTACTTC,CASSRTSGRDIEQYF
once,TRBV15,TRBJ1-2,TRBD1,TGTGCCACCAGCAGAGAACCGATAGGTCCTCCGGGACAGGGGAATTACGGCTACACCTTC,CATSREPIGPPGQGNYGYTF
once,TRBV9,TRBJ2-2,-,TGTGCCAGCAGCGTAGTAGGAACGAACACCGGGGAGCTGTTTTTT,CASSVVGTNTGELFF
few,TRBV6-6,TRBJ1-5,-,TGTGCCAGCAGTTACGTAGGCATTCAGCCCCAGCATTTT,CASSYVGIQPQHF
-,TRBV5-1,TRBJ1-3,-,TGCGCCAGCAGCGGTGGTACTATAGGAAACACCATATATTTT,CASSGGTIGNTIYF
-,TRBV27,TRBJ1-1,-,TGTGCCAGCAGTTTATATACCGGAGCGCCACGCACTGAAGCTTTCTTT,CASSLYTGAPRTEAFF
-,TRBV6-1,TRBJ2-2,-,TGTGCCAGCAGTGAAGACTTTGGCGGGGTCGGGGAGCTGTTTTTT,CASSEDFGGVGELFF
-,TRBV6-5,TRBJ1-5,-,TGTGCCAGCCAACGCAGGGGTGGCAATCAGCCCCAGCATTTT,CASQRRGGNQPQHF
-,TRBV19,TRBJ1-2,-,TGTGCCAGTAGTTCGGGACGGAGATATGGCTACACCTTC,CASSSGRRYGYTF
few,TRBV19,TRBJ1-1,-,TGTGCCAGTAGTGGGAGTGGGGGCACTGAAGCTTTCTTT,CASSGSGGTEAFF
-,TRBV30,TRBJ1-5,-,TGTGCCTGGAAGGGCCAGGGCAATCAGCCCCAGCATTTT,CAWKGQGNQPQHF
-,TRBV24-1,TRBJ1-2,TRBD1,TGTGCCACCAGTGATTTCTCAGGGGGCGCTAACTATGGCTACACCTTC,CATSDFSGGANYGYTF
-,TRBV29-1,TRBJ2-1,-,TGCAGCGTTGAAGGGTGGGGAGTTAGATATGAGCAGTTCTTC,CSVEGWGVRYEQFF
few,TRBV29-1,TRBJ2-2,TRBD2,TGCAGCGTCGTAGCGGGAGGATCTACCGGGGAGCTGTTTTTT,CSVVAGGSTGELFF
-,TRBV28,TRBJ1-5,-,TGTGCCAGCAGAAATAGTCAGCCCCAGCATTTT,CASRNSQPQHF
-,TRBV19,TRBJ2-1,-,TGTGCCAGTAGCCAAGTTCAGGGGCGGGGGAGAGGGAATGAGCAGTTCTTC,CASSQVQGRGRGNEQFF
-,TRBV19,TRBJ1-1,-,TGTGCCAGTGGGGGGCCTCGGGACACTGAAGCTTTCTTT,CASGGPRDTEAFF
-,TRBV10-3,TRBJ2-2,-,TGTGCCATCATCCGGCAGAACACCGGGGAGCTGTTTTTT,CAIIRQNTGELFF
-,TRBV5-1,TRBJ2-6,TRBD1,TGCGCCAGCAGCCAGAGGTCGGGACAGGCAAACTCTGGGGCCAACGTCCTGACTTTC,CASSQRSGQANSGANVLTF
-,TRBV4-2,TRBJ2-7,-,TGTGCCAGCAGCCAAGATCTAAAAGGGAACTACGAGCAGTACTTC,CASSQDLKGNYEQYF
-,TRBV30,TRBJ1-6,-,TGTGCCTGGAGTGTACCCCGTCCATTATCACCCCTCCACTTT,CAWSVPRPLSPLHF
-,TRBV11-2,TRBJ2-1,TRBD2,TGTGCCAGCAGCTACGTAGCGGGGGGAAACAATGAGCAGTTCTTC,CASSYVAGGNNEQFF
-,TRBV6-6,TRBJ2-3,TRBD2,TGTGCCAGCAGTTCCCCTCAGCGGGAGGAGCAGTATTTT,CASSSPQREEQYF
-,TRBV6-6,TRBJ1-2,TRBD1,TGTGCCAGCAGTGGCGGGACAGGCCGAGACGGTGGCTACACCTTC,CASSGGTGRDGGYTF
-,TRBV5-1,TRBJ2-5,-,TGCGCCAGCAGCCCGGGACGGAAGAAAGAGACCCAGTACTTC,CASSPGRKKETQYF